The T cell receptor (beta chain) under discussion was sequenced for a study of T-cell reconstitution after alpha-beta-depleted transplantation in children. The study, taken as a whole, reports: The study reportedly traced alpha-beta T cells about two months after transplant to several hundred expanded graft clones. After one year, T-cell counts and TCRbeta diversity mostly came from new T cells. Recipient T cells and thymic progenitors that survived gave rise to the high TCRbeta diversity observed at day 60 in some patients.

Researchers prepared the TCRbeta library using unique molecular identifiers, the study reports. TCRdb analysed the PCR reads with MiXCR anew, one entry per CDR3 protein. This repertoire shows roughly 490,000 distinct CDR3 sequences, more than 9.5% found once; its top ten account for 14%. V trimming: 2 bases; J trimming: 5 bases; junction bases outside the gene matches: 10. The CDR3 extends over 17 amino acids. CDR1 and CDR2 (germline): LNHNV, YYDKDF (reference sequence). This clonotype was seen more than once but under ten times. Its target is unknown. The gene calls are TRBV15 and TRBJ2-1, with 9 positions matching TRBD1. This sample comprised PBMCs, mostly from graft donor cells, obtained 180 days after TCRalphabeta/CD19-depleted stem cell transplant. This receptor was identified in a female patient younger than 10 who had a stem cell transplant for aplastic anemia, so the T cells may come from the graft donor. DNA for the CDR3: TGTGCCACCAGCAGAAATTACGGGACAGGGTCCAACAATGAGCAGTTCTTC. Protein sequence: CATSRNYGTGSNNEQFF.